Listed below are T cell receptor beta chains from one sample, sequenced in a study of tumor-infiltrating lymphocytes in primary liver carcinoma. TCRdb reprocessed the multiplex PCR reads with MiXCR, giving one entry per CDR3 protein. The sample includes tens of thousands of distinct CDR3 sequences, 72% of them seen just once. The sequenced sample consisted of liver tumor tissue from sampling region 1. The receptors were sampled from a man aged 40-55 years with primary liver carcinoma and hepatitis B virus infection. Both conserved end residues are part of each CDR3. D genes are given only for firm matches. Clone size appears in some rows only: once, few, many, or a class for an expanded clone.

abundance | len | d_gene | j_gene | v_gene | CDR3aa | CDR3nt
NA | 14 | TRBD1 | TRBJ1-1 | TRBV4-2 | CTSSRDKGAAEAFF | TGTACCAGCAGCCGAGATAAGGGGGCGGCTGAAGCTTTCTTT
large | 14 | NA | TRBJ2-3 | TRBV11-2 | CASSLSRGSDTQYF | TGTGCCAGCAGCTTATCCAGGGGATCAGATACGCAGTATTTT
NA | 13 | NA | TRBJ1-2 | TRBV7-9 | CASSSTGIYGYTF | TGTGCCAGCAGCTCTACAGGGATCTATGGCTACACCTTC
NA | 13 | NA | TRBJ2-1 | TRBV11-1 | CARILGQANEQFF | TGTGCCAGGATCTTAGGCCAGGCAAATGAGCAGTTCTTC
once | 13 | NA | TRBJ1-5 | TRBV12-3/TRBV12-4 | CASTTNNNQPQHF | TGTGCCAGCACCACAAATAACAATCAGCCCCAGCATTTT
many | 14 | TRBD1 | TRBJ2-1 | TRBV4-1 | CASSQERGRVEQFF | TGCGCCAGCAGCCAAGAAAGGGGGCGGGTTGAGCAGTTCTTC
NA | 12 | NA | TRBJ2-7 | TRBV7-9 | CAGSFSSYEHYF | TGTGCCGGCAGCTTTAGCTCCTACGAGCATTACTTC
NA | 11 | NA | TRBJ2-3 | TRBV10-3 | CATSGTDTQYF | TGCGCCACCAGTGGAACAGATACGCAGTATTTT
many | 15 | NA | TRBJ2-1 | TRBV6-5 | CASKTTSVGYNEQFF | TGTGCCAGCAAGACTACCAGTGTGGGCTACAATGAGCAGTTCTTC
NA | 15 | NA | TRBJ2-6 | TRBV19 | CASSPQGTGANVPTF | TGTGCCAGTAGTCCACAGGGGACTGGGGCCAACGTCCCGACTTTC
NA | 18 | TRBD2 | TRBJ2-1 | TRBV15 | CATSRELAVGGPYNEQFF | TGTGCCACCAGCAGAGAGCTAGCGGTAGGTGGGCCCTACAATGAGCAGTTCTTC
NA | 11 | NA | TRBJ2-7 | TRBV29-1 | CSVSKGYEKYF | TGCAGCGTTAGCAAGGGGTACGAGAAGTACTTC
many | 15 | TRBD1 | TRBJ2-5 | TRBV12-3/TRBV12-4 | CASSRQGGLRETQYF | TGTGCCAGCAGTAGACAGGGGGGCTTAAGGGAGACCCAGTACTTC
NA | 19 | TRBD2 | TRBJ2-7 | TRBV29-1 | CSVEDRPSSGRAYLDEQYF | TGCAGCGTTGAAGATAGACCGAGTAGCGGGAGGGCCTATCTGGACGAGCAGTACTTC
NA | 16 | NA | TRBJ2-7 | TRBV4-1 | CASSQDFSGCSYEQYF | TGCGCCAGCAGCCAAGATTTTAGCGGATGCTCATATGAGCAGTACTTC
NA | 10 | NA | TRBJ2-7 | TRBV6-1 | CASSRYEWYF | TGTGCCAGCAGTCGTTACGAGTGGTACTTC
once | 18 | TRBD1 | TRBJ2-6 | TRBV7-9 | CTSSIVGTGSPGANVLTF | TGTACCAGCAGCATAGTCGGGACAGGGTCCCCTGGGGCCAACGTCCTGACTTTC
NA | 12 | NA | TRBJ2-7 | TRBV27 | CASSDTGYEQYF | TGTGCCAGCAGTGATACAGGGTACGAGCAGTACTTC
NA | 15 | TRBD2 | TRBJ2-1 | TRBV7-8 | CASNPGTSGMDEQFF | TGTGCCAGCAACCCTGGGACTAGCGGGATGGATGAGCAGTTCTTC
many | 15 | NA | TRBJ2-1 | TRBV7-8 | CASSYGTHLGGEQFF | TGTGCCAGCAGCTACGGGACCCACCTGGGGGGTGAGCAGTTCTTC
NA | 16 | TRBD1 | TRBJ1-2 | TRBV6-5 | CASSPGETGTTYGYTF | TGTGCCAGCAGCCCTGGGGAGACAGGGACAACATATGGTTACACCTTC
NA | 13 | NA | TRBJ1-4 | TRBV29-1 | CSAGRGTNEKLFF | TGCAGCGCCGGACGGGGCACTAATGAAAAACTGTTTTTT
NA | 13 | NA | TRBJ1-2 | TRBV6-5 | CASRPRISYGYTF | TGCGCCAGCAGACCAAGAATCAGCTATGGCTACACCTTC
once | 13 | NA | TRBJ2-2 | TRBV11-2 | CASCLEFIRELFF | TGTGCCAGCTGTTTAGAGTTTATCAGGGAGCTGTTTTTT
NA | 18 | NA | TRBJ2-1 | TRBV4-1 | CACSQGVLARSSNNEQFF | TGCGCCTGCAGCCAAGGGGTCCTAGCGAGGAGCTCCAACAATGAGCAGTTCTTC
NA | 15 | TRBD2 | TRBJ2-7 | TRBV4-2 | CTSSQQTSGDNEQYF | TGTACCAGCAGCCAACAGACTAGCGGGGACAACGAGCAGTACTTC
NA | 16 | TRBD2 | TRBJ2-3 | TRBV11-2 | CASSPPTSGSIDTQYF | TGTGCCAGCAGTCCCCCGACTAGCGGCAGCATAGATACGCAATATTTT
once | 16 | TRBD1 | TRBJ1-1 | TRBV4-2 | CARSQGLQGGNTEVFF | TGTGCCAGGAGCCAAGGGCTTCAGGGGGGGAACACTGAAGTTTTCTTT
many | 14 | NA | TRBJ1-1 | TRBV12-3/TRBV12-4 | CASSPGHQNTEAFF | TGTGCCAGCAGCCCCGGACACCAGAACACTGAAGCTTTCTTT
NA | 15 | NA | TRBJ2-7 | TRBV30 | CVWSTRGAVSYEQYF | TGTGTCTGGAGTACTAGGGGCGCGGTTAGTTACGAGCAGTACTTC
NA | 15 | TRBD2 | TRBJ2-1 | TRBV7-8 | CASSLGTSGSHAQFF | TGTGCCAGCAGCCTCGGGACTAGCGGCTCCCACGCGCAGTTCTTC
NA | 16 | TRBD1 | TRBJ2-2 | TRBV4-1 | CASKTNRGGRTGELFF | TGCGCCAGCAAGACAAACAGGGGTGGTCGCACCGGGGAACTGTTTTTT
once | 16 | TRBD1 | TRBJ2-3 | TRBV11-1 | CASITAQGTQADTHYF | TGTGCCAGCATCACCGCACAGGGGACCCAAGCAGATACGCACTATTTT
NA | 13 | NA | TRBJ2-3 | TRBV11-2 | CVSNNRAADTQYF | TGTGTCAGCAACAACCGGGCAGCAGATACGCAGTATTTT
many | 17 | TRBD2 | TRBJ2-1 | TRBV6-5 | CASSYLAGHRLYNEQFF | TGTGCCAGCAGTTACCTAGCGGGCCACCGATTATACAATGAGCAGTTCTTC
once | 12 | NA | TRBJ1-2 | TRBV6-1 | CASRRDNYGYSF | TGTGCCAGTAGGCGGGACAACTATGGCTACTCCTTC
NA | 16 | TRBD2 | TRBJ2-1 | TRBV4-1 | CASSQGSSGTYNEQFF | TGCGCCAGCAGTCAAGGGAGTAGCGGGACCTACAATGAGCAGTTCTTC
NA | 12 | NA | TRBJ1-5 | TRBV6-1 | CACTLSGTPRHF | TGTGCCTGCACCCTGTCGGGGACCCCACGGCATTTT
NA | 14 | NA | TRBJ2-6 | TRBV20-1 | CSARLGPGANVLTF | TGCAGTGCTAGACTGGGGCCTGGGGCCAACGTCCTGACTTTC
few | 12 | NA | TRBJ1-6 | TRBV5-1 | CASSLADSPLHF | TGCGCCAGCAGCTTGGCGGATTCACCCCTCCACTTT
NA | 13 | NA | TRBJ1-2 | TRBV11-2 | CTRSLEGNCGYTF | TGTACCAGGAGCTTAGAGGGGAACTGTGGCTACACCTTC
NA | 12 | NA | TRBJ2-3 | TRBV11-2 | CATSVWADSQYF | TGTGCCACCAGCGTTTGGGCAGATTCGCAGTATTTT
NA | 13 | NA | TRBJ1-5 | TRBV12-3/TRBV12-4 | CVSSADSNQPQHF | TGTGTCAGTAGCGCGGACAGCAATCAGCCCCAGCATTTT
NA | 17 | TRBD1 | TRBJ2-7 | TRBV2 | CVTSTLPGTGGRNEQYF | TGTGTCACCTCTACTTTACCCGGGACAGGGGGGCGAAACGAGCAGTACTTC
NA | 13 | NA | TRBJ2-5 | TRBV11-2 | CASSFSVRYTQYF | TGTGCCAGCAGCTTTAGCGTCAGATACACCCAGTACTTC
NA | 13 | NA | TRBJ2-3 | TRBV10-3 | CAVNQGEGDTQYF | TGTGCCGTAAACCAGGGGGAGGGTGATACGCAGTATTTT
many | 15 | TRBD1 | TRBJ2-1 | TRBV10-3 | CAISDTGGAYNEQFF | TGTGCCATCAGTGACACAGGGGGCGCGTACAATGAGCAGTTCTTC
NA | 17 | TRBD2 | TRBJ2-7 | TRBV10-3 | CVISEHGLAGTKYEQYF | TGTGTCATCAGTGAGCATGGACTAGCGGGGACCAAGTACGAGCAGTACTTC
NA | 16 | TRBD2 | TRBJ2-2 | TRBV6-5 | CASSSSSGRAIGELFF | TGTGCCAGCAGTTCCTCGAGCGGGAGGGCTATCGGGGAGCTGTTTTTT
few | 17 | TRBD2 | TRBJ2-1 | TRBV11-1 | CASSLGLAGEVNDEQFF | TGTGCCAGCAGCCTGGGACTAGCGGGGGAAGTTAACGATGAGCAGTTCTTC
once | 18 | TRBD2 | TRBJ2-6 | TRBV11-2 | CASSRLPAGSSGANVLTF | TGTGCCAGTAGCCGCTTACCAGCGGGAAGCTCTGGGGCCAACGTCCTGACTTTC
NA | 15 | TRBD2 | TRBJ2-3 | TRBV12-3/TRBV12-4 | CARSRLAGGTDTQYF | TGTGCCAGGAGCCGATTAGCGGGAGGCACAGATACGCAGTATTTT
NA | 16 | TRBD1 | TRBJ2-3 | TRBV11-1 | CASSIAQGAQVDTQYF | TGTGCCAGCAGCATCGCACAGGGGGCCCAAGTAGATACGCAGTACTTT
few | 15 | NA | TRBJ2-3 | TRBV5-5 | CASSGGFLGPDTQYF | TGTGCCAGCAGCGGGGGATTCCTGGGCCCAGATACGCAGTATTTT
few | 14 | TRBD2 | TRBJ2-1 | TRBV19 | CASSGGLLGGEQFF | TGTGCCAGTAGTGGGGGACTCCTGGGAGGGGAGCAGTTCTTC
NA | 16 | NA | TRBJ2-1 | TRBV6-6 | CASSYLGNSPYNQQFF | TGTGCCAGTAGTTACCTCGGGAATTCCCCCTACAATCAGCAGTTCTTC
NA | 14 | NA | TRBJ2-6 | TRBV6-5 | CASSRAAGADVLTF | TGTGCCAGCAGTCGAGCAGCTGGGGCCGACGTCCTGACCTTC
NA | 14 | NA | TRBJ1-2 | TRBV28 | CASSPGGGQHDYTF | TGTGCCAGCAGCCCCGGCGGGGGGCAGCATGACTACACCTTC
NA | 14 | NA | TRBJ1-2 | TRBV6-5 | CVSSLQDSNYSYTF | TGTGTCAGCAGCCTACAGGACTCTAACTATAGCTACACCTTC